The 6 T cell receptor beta chains given below trace back to one sample, sequenced in a study of shared clonotypes between healthy human individuals. Method: immunoSEQ multiplex PCR; TCRdb's copy keeps in-frame clones and lacks some. The repertoire holds around 2.3 million clones, with 95% as singletons. Sequenced sample: naive CD4+ T cells sorted from blood. The sample's subset: CD45RA+ positively selected. Every receptor here comes from a man aged 18 to 30 in good health.

The rearrangement links TRBV6-5 to TRBJ1-1; TRBD1 might be the D (6 bases). The V end lost 0 bases, the J end lost 0 bases, and 11 bases lay between the germline ends. Germline V gene lookup returns CDR1 MNHEY and CDR2 SVGAGI. The length of the CDR3 is 16 residues. The CDR3 nucleotides are TGTGCCAGCAGTTACTCCCGCAGGGGCTTGAACACTGAAGCTTTCTTT. Protein sequence: CASSYSRRGLNTEAFF.

The rearrangement joins TRBV5-6 to TRBJ2-7; the match to TRBD1 covers 8 bases. The V gene's germline CDR1 is SGHDT and CDR2 YYEEEE. The CDR3 spans 12 residues. V was pared by 1 base and J by 9 bases, with 3 bases of the junction left unmatched. This CDR3 is CASSLYQGAQYF. DNA of the CDR3: TGTGCCAGCAGCTTGTATCAGGGGGCGCAGTACTTC.

The chain employs TRBV4-3 and TRBJ2-1; tentative D call: TRBD2 (6 bases). V was pared by 1 base and J by 6 bases, with 16 bases between. The CDR3 contains 16 residues. The germline V gene encodes CDR1 LGHNA and CDR2 YSLEER. DNA of the CDR3: TGCGCCAGCAGCCAAGTCGGGGGTCCTAGGGTCAATGAGCAGTTCTTC. Encoded protein: CASSQVGGPRVNEQFF.

The chain has TRBV5-4 and TRBJ2-5; TRBD1 matches 9 bases. CDR3 length: 15 amino acids. Germline V lookup: CDR1 SGHNT, CDR2 YYREEE (reference sequence). Trimming cost V 4 bases and J 5 bases; bases outside gene matches: 9. DNA of the CDR3: TGTGCCAGCAGCCTCTTACAGGGGGCGAGGGAGACCCAGTACTTC. Translated: CASSLLQGARETQYF. The variable domain in full, completed from reference TRBV5-4 and TRBJ2-5, reads ETGVTQSPTHLIKTRGQQVTLRCSSQSGHNTVSWYQQALGQGPQFIFQYYREEENGRGNFPPRFSGLQFPNYSSELNVNALELDDSALYLCASSLLQGARETQYFGPGTRLLVL.

The chain carries TRBV6-1 and TRBJ1-5; 8 bases map to TRBD1. The length of the CDR3 is 15 residues. Germline V gene data show CDR1 as MNHNS and CDR2 as SASEGT. V shed 6 bases and J 4 bases; nucleotides not matched to a gene: 8. Here the CDR3 DNA reads TGTGCCAGCAGCCGGACAGGGCCTCTGAATCAGCCCCAGCATTTT. This translates into CASSRTGPLNQPQHF.

The chain recombines TRBV2 with TRBJ1-5; 9 nucleotides match TRBD1. V lost 4 bases, J lost 10 bases, and 8 bases stayed unmatched. This CDR3 is built from 14 residues. Per the germline V gene, CDR1 is SNHLY and CDR2 is FYNNEI. CDR3 nucleotide sequence: TGTGCCAGCAGTGCGGGACAGGGAAGGGCTCCCCAGCATTTT. Residues: CASSAGQGRAPQHF.